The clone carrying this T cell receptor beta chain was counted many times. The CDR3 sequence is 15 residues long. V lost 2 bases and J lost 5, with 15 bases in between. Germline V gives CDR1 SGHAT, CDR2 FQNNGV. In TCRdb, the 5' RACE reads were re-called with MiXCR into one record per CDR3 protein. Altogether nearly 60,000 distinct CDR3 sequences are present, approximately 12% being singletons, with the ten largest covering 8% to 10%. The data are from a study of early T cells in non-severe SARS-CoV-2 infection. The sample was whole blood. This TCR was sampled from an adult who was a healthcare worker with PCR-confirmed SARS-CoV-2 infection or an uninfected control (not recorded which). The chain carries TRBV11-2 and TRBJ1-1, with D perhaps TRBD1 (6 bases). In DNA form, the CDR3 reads TGTGCCAGCAGCTTATCGACAGGACTTATGACTGAAGCTTTCTTT. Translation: CASSLSTGLMTEAFF.